This is a list of T cell receptor beta chains from one sample in a study of shared clonotypes between healthy human individuals. TCRdb's table, derived via immunoSEQ multiplex PCR, lists solely in-frame clones and lacks some. This sample has over 1.4 million clones, with roughly 97% found just once. The sample comprised naive CD4+ T cells sorted from blood. These receptor sequences come from a man between 25 and 39 years old in good health. Both conserved end residues are part of each CDR3. Fields, in order: J gene, clone size, D gene, V gene, CDR3 protein, CDR3 DNA. A D gene is named only where the DNA matches it firmly. Clone size appears in some rows only: once, few, many, or a class for an expanded clone.

j_call: TRBJ2-7; clone_size: few; d_call: TRBD2; v_call: TRBV27; cdr3_aa: CASSSGANYEQYF; cdr3_nt: TGTGCCAGCAGCAGCGGGGCAAACTACGAGCAGTACTTC
j_call: TRBJ1-5; clone_size: .; d_call: .; v_call: TRBV21-1; cdr3_aa: CASPQTGALPNQPQHF; cdr3_nt: TGTGCCAGCCCTCAGACAGGGGCCCTCCCCAACCAGCCCCAGCATTTT
j_call: TRBJ2-7; clone_size: .; d_call: TRBD1; v_call: TRBV6-5; cdr3_aa: CASRRQGVYEQYF; cdr3_nt: TGTGCCAGCAGACGACAGGGGGTTTACGAGCAGTACTTC
j_call: TRBJ2-5; clone_size: .; d_call: TRBD2; v_call: TRBV4-1; cdr3_aa: CASSPGLAKETQYF; cdr3_nt: TGCGCCAGCAGCCCGGGACTAGCGAAAGAGACCCAGTACTTC
j_call: TRBJ2-5; clone_size: .; d_call: TRBD2; v_call: TRBV4-1; cdr3_aa: CASSQDQAGVRETQYF; cdr3_nt: TGCGCCAGCAGCCAAGATCAAGCGGGAGTTCGGGAGACCCAGTACTTC
j_call: TRBJ2-2; clone_size: few; d_call: .; v_call: TRBV10-3; cdr3_aa: CAHGFDTGELFF; cdr3_nt: TGTGCCCACGGGTTTGACACCGGGGAGCTGTTTTTT
j_call: TRBJ2-5; clone_size: .; d_call: .; v_call: TRBV11-3; cdr3_aa: CASSRTLQETQYF; cdr3_nt: TGTGCCAGCAGCCGGACACTCCAAGAGACCCAGTACTTC
j_call: TRBJ2-7; clone_size: .; d_call: .; v_call: TRBV11-1; cdr3_aa: CASSLRFSYEQYF; cdr3_nt: TGTGCCAGCAGCTTACGGTTCTCCTACGAGCAGTACTTC
j_call: TRBJ2-2; clone_size: .; d_call: TRBD2; v_call: TRBV5-4; cdr3_aa: CASSPTSGVNTGELFF; cdr3_nt: TGTGCCAGCAGCCCCACTAGCGGAGTTAACACCGGGGAGCTGTTTTTT
j_call: TRBJ2-7; clone_size: .; d_call: .; v_call: TRBV30; cdr3_aa: CAWSGRGYEQYF; cdr3_nt: TGTGCCTGGAGTGGGAGGGGCTACGAGCAGTACTTC
j_call: TRBJ2-2; clone_size: once; d_call: .; v_call: TRBV28; cdr3_aa: CASTRGTNTGELFF; cdr3_nt: TGTGCCAGCACCAGGGGCACGAACACCGGGGAGCTGTTTTTT
j_call: TRBJ2-5; clone_size: once; d_call: TRBD2; v_call: TRBV4-1; cdr3_aa: CASSQSPTGLEGEAQYF; cdr3_nt: TGCGCCAGCAGCCAATCCCCTACCGGACTAGAGGGAGAGGCCCAGTACTTC
j_call: TRBJ2-5; clone_size: few; d_call: .; v_call: TRBV5-6; cdr3_aa: CASSLYGRPQETQYF; cdr3_nt: TGTGCCAGCAGCTTGTATGGAAGACCCCAAGAGACCCAGTACTTC
j_call: TRBJ1-4; clone_size: once; d_call: TRBD1; v_call: TRBV7-9; cdr3_aa: CASSLPDREAPEKLFF; cdr3_nt: TGTGCCAGCAGCCTACCAGACAGGGAGGCGCCTGAAAAACTGTTTTTT
j_call: TRBJ2-2; clone_size: .; d_call: .; v_call: TRBV5-1; cdr3_aa: CASSSGGSGELFF; cdr3_nt: TGCGCCAGCAGCTCCGGCGGGTCCGGGGAGCTGTTTTTT
j_call: TRBJ2-1; clone_size: .; d_call: TRBD2; v_call: TRBV15; cdr3_aa: CATSRGGLAGGFIYNEQFF; cdr3_nt: TGTGCCACCAGCAGAGGTGGGCTAGCGGGAGGATTTATCTACAATGAGCAGTTCTTC
j_call: TRBJ2-2; clone_size: .; d_call: TRBD2; v_call: TRBV5-1; cdr3_aa: CASSPSAGGPSGELFF; cdr3_nt: TGCGCCAGCAGCCCATCAGCGGGAGGGCCTTCCGGGGAGCTGTTTTTT
j_call: TRBJ2-7; clone_size: once; d_call: TRBD1; v_call: TRBV11-2; cdr3_aa: CASSSHRGIGSYEQYF; cdr3_nt: TGTGCCAGCAGCTCACACAGGGGGATTGGTTCCTACGAGCAGTACTTC
j_call: TRBJ1-5; clone_size: .; d_call: .; v_call: TRBV2; cdr3_aa: CASSVGPIGNQPQHF; cdr3_nt: TGTGCCAGCAGTGTTGGTCCTATCGGCAATCAGCCCCAGCATTTT
j_call: TRBJ2-6; clone_size: .; d_call: .; v_call: TRBV5-1; cdr3_aa: CASSLEGSGANVLTF; cdr3_nt: TGCGCCAGCAGCTTGGAGGGTTCTGGGGCCAACGTCCTGACTTTC